Presented here are 13 T cell receptor beta chains from one specimen sequenced in a study of T cell responses to AZD1222 COVID-19 vaccine. Libraries were prepared by immunoSEQ multiplex PCR; TCRdb keeps only in-frame clonotypes and omits some of them. The sample includes about 94,000 clones, around 89% seen only once; the top ten take around 10%. This material consisted of peripheral blood, taken 28 days after the second AZD1222 dose. These receptors were taken from an adult who received the AZD1222 COVID-19 vaccine.

CDR3 nucleotides: TGTGCCAGCAGCAAATTGAGGGGGGGGACTGAAGCTTTCTTT. It translates to CASSKLRGGTEAFF. This chain joins TRBV21-1 and TRBJ1-1. TRBV21-1 constitutes a pseudogene. This CDR3 contains 14 residues.

The chain links TRBV5-1 to TRBJ2-5; 14 bases match TRBD2. Per germline, CDR1 SGHRS and CDR2 YFSETQ. The CDR3 is 17 amino acids. V dropped 2 bases and J dropped 4; count of bases not matched to a gene: 7. Here the CDR3 DNA reads TGCGCCAGCAGCTTCCCTTCGGGACTAGCGGGAGTAGAGACCCAGTACTTC. Translated, it gives CASSFPSGLAGVETQYF.

The J gene is TRBJ2-1, the V gene TRBV7-3; D ambiguous. Germline V gene sequence: CDR1 SGHTA, CDR2 FQGTGA. The CDR3 extends over 13 amino acids. V was pared by 1 base and J by 7 bases, with 8 bases between. CDR3 sequence (DNA): TGTGCCAGCAGCTTAAATCGTCAGAATGAGCAGTTCTTC. It codes for CASSLNRQNEQFF.

V is TRBV2 and J is TRBJ1-2; no reliable D call. Germline CDR1 and CDR2: SNHLY and FYNNEI. The CDR3 contains 15 residues. V gave up 1 base and J gave up 5 bases, with 14 bases separating them. The CDR3, as DNA: TGTGCCAGCAGTGAAGGGGTAGGGTGGATATATGGCTACACCTTC. Translation gives CASSEGVGWIYGYTF.

This clone is categorized as medium-sized. J is TRBJ1-1 and V is TRBV6-5; weak D call: TRBD1 (6 bases). From germline, CDR1 is MNHEY and CDR2 SVGAGI. This CDR3 is built from 15 residues. V dropped 0 bases and J dropped 5 bases, with 13 bases sitting between them. The CDR3 bases are TGTGCCAGCAGTTACTCGTATACGGGGACAACTGAAGCTTTCTTT. Translated, it gives CASSYSYTGTTEAFF.

The chain uses TRBV5-1 and TRBJ2-1; 15 nucleotides line up with TRBD2. CDR3 length: 16 amino acids. Per the germline V gene, CDR1 is SGHRS and CDR2 is YFSETQ. With 4 bases clipped from V and 4 bases from J, the junction kept 3 bases outside the gene matches. CDR3: CASSRTSGGVYNEQFF. In nucleotides, the CDR3 is TGCGCCAGCAGCCGGACTAGCGGGGGGGTTTACAATGAGCAGTTCTTC.

The V gene is TRBV7-2, the J gene TRBJ2-7; D is ambiguous. The length of the CDR3 is 14 residues. Germline assignment: CDR1 SGHTA and CDR2 FQGNSA. V dropped 5 bases and J dropped 0 bases, with 11 bases sitting between them. The CDR3 bases are TGTGCCAGCAGCCCTGGTCGGGCCTCCTACGAGCAGTACTTC. Its protein product is CASSPGRASYEQYF.

The chain combines TRBV21-1 with TRBJ2-7; the DNA was not used to check the table's D call, TRBD2. TRBV21-1 represents a pseudogene. This CDR3 comprises 16 residues. The CDR3 coding sequence is TGTGCCAGCAGCAACCCACTAGCGGGAGGCACTCACGAGCAGTACTTC. Translation: CASSNPLAGGTHEQYF.

The chain carries TRBV5-6 and TRBJ2-7; possible D gene TRBD1, 6 bases. The CDR3 runs 16 residues. The germline V and J ends were trimmed by 0 bases and 2 bases, with 15 bases remaining between them. CDR1 SGHDT and CDR2 YYEEEE come from the germline V gene. The CDR3 bases are TGTGCCAGCAGCTTGGTATCACAGGGTTGGGCCTACGAGCAGTACTTC. It specifies CASSLVSQGWAYEQYF.

This clone is a singleton in its sample. This chain joins TRBV4-2 and TRBJ1-4; D not resolved. The V and J ends lost 1 base and 17 bases respectively, with 17 bases between them. CDR3 size: 13 residues. Per germline, CDR1 LGHNA and CDR2 YNFKEQ. CDR3 amino acids: CASSQGMRQDIFF. The CDR3 region has the DNA TGTGCCAGCAGCCAAGGGATGAGACAAGATATTTTTTTT.

V usage is TRBV7-9 and J usage is TRBJ2-2; D perhaps matches TRBD1 (5 bases). Germline V gene data show CDR1 as SEHNR and CDR2 as FQNEAQ (reference sequence). Trimming took 4 bases from V and 5 from J, leaving 11 bases between them. CDR3 size: 14 residues. CDR3 protein: CASSSTGFTGELFF. The CDR3, as DNA: TGTGCCAGCAGCTCTACAGGCTTTACCGGGGAGCTGTTTTTT.

This clone was counted ten times or more. The rearrangement uses TRBV6-5 and TRBJ2-1; D perhaps matches TRBD1 (5 bases). V was shortened by 5 bases and J by 9 bases, with 17 bases between the two germline ends. Germline assignment: CDR1 MNHEY and CDR2 SVGAGI. The CDR3 is 14 residues long. CDR3 protein: CASSRTPRGGEQFF. The CDR3 nucleotides read TGTGCCAGCAGTCGGACCCCAAGGGGCGGTGAGCAGTTCTTC.

CDR3 region: CASSLQDSTNEKLFF. In DNA form, the CDR3 reads TGTGCCAGCAGCTTGCAGGATTCAACTAATGAAAAACTGTTTTTT. The V and J genes are TRBV5-6 and TRBJ1-4, with unresolved D. Germline V gene data show CDR1 as SGHDT and CDR2 as YYEEEE. The CDR3 has 15 residues. Trimming left V 1 base short and J 0 bases short, with 7 bases between.